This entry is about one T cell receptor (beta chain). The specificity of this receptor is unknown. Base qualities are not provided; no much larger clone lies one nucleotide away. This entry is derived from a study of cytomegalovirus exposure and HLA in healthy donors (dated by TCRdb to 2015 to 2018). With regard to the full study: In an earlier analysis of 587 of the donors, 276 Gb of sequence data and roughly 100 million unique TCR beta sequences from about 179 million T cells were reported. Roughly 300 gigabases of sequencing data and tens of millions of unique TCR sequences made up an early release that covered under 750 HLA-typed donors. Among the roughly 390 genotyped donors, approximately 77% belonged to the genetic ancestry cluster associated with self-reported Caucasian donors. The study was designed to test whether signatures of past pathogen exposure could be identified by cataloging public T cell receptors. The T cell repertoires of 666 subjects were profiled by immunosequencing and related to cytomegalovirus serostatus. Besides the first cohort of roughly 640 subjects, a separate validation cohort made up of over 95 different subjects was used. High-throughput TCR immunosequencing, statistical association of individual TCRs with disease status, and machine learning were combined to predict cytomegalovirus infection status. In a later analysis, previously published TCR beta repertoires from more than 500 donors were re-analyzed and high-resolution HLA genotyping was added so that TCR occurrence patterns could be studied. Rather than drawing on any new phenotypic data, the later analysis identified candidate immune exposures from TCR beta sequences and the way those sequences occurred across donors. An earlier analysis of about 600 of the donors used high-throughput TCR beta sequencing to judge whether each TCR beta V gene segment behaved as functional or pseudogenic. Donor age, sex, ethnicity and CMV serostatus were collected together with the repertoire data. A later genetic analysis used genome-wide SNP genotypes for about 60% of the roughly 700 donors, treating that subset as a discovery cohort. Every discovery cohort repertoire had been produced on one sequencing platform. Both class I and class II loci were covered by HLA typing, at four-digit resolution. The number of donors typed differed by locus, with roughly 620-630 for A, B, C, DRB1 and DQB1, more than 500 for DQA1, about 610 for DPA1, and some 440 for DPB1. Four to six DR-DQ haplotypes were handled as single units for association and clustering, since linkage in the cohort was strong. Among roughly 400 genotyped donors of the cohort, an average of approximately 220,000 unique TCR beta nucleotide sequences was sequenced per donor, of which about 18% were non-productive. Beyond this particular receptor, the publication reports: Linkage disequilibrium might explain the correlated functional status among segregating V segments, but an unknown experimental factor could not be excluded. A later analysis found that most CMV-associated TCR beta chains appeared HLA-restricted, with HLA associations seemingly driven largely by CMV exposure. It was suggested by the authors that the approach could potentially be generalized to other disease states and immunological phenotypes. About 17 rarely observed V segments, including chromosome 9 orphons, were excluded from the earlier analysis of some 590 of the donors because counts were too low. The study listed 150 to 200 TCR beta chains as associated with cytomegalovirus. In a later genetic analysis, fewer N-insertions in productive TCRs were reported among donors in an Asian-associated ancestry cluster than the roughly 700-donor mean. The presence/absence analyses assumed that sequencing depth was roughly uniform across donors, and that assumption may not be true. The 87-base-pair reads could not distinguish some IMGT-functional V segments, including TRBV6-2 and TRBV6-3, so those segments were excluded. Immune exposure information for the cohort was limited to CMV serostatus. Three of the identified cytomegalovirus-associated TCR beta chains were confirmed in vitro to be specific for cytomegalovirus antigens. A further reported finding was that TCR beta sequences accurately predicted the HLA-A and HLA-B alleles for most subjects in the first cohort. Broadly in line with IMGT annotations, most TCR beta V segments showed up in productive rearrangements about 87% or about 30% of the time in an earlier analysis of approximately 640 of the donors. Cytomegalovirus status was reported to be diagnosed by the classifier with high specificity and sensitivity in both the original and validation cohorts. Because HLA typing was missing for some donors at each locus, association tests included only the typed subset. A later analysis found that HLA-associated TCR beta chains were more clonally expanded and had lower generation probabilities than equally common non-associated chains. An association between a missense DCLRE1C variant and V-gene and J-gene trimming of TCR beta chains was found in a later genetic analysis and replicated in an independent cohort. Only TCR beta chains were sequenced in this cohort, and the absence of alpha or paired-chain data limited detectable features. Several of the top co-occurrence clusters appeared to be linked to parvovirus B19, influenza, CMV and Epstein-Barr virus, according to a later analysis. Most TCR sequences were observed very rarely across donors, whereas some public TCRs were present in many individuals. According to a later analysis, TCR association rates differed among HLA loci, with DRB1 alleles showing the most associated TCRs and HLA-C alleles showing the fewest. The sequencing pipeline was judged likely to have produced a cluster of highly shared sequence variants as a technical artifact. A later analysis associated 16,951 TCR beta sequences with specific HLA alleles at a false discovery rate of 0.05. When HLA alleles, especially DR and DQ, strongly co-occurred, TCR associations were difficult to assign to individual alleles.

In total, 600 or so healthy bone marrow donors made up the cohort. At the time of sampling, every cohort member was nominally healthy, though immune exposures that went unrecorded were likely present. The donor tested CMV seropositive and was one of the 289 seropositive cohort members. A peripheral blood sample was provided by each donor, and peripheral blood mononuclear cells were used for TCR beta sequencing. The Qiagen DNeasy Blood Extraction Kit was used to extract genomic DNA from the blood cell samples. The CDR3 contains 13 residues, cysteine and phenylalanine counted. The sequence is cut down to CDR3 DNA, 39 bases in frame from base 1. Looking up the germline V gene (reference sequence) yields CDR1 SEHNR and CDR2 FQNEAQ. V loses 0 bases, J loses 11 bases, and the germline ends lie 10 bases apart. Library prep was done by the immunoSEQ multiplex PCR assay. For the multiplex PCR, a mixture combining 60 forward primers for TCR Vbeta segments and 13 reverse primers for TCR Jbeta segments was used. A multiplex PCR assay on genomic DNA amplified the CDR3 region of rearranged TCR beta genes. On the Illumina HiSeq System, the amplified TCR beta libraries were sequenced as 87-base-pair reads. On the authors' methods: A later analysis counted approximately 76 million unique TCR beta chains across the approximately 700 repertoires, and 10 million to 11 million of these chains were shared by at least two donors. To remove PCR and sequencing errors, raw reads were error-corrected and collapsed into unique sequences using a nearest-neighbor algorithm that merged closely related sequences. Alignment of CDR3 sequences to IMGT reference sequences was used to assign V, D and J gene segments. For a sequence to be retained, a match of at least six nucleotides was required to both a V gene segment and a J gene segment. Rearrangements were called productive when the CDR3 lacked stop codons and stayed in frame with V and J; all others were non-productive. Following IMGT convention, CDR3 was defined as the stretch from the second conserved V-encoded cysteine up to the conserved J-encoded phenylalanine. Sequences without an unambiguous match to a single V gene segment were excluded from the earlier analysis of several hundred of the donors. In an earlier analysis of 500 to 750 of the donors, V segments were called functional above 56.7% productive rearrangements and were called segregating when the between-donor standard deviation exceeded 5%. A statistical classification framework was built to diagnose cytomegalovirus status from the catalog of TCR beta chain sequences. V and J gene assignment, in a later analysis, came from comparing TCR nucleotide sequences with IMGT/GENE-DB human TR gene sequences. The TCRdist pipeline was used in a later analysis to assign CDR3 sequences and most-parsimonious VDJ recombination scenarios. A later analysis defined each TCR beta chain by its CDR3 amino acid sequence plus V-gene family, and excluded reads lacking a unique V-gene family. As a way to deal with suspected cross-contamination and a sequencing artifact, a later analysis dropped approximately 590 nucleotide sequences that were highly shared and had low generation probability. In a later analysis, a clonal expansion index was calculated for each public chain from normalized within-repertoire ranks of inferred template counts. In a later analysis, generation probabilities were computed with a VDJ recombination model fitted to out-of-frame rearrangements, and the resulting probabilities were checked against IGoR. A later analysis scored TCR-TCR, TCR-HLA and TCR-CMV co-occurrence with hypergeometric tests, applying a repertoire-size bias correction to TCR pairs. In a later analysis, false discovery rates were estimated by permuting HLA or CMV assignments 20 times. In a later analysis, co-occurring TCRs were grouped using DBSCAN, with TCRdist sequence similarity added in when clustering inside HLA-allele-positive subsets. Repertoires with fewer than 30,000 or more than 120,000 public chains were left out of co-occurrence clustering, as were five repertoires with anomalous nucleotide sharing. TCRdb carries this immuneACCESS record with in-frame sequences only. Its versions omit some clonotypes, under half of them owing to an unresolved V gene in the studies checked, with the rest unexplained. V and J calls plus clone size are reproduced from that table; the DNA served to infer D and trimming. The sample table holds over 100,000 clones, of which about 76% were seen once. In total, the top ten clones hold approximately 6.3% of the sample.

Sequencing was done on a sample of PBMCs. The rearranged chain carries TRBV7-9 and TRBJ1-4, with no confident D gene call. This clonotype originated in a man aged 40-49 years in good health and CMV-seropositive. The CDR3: CASSLAGGWKLFF. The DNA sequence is TGTGCCAGCAGCTTAGCGGGCGGGTGGAAACTGTTTTTT.